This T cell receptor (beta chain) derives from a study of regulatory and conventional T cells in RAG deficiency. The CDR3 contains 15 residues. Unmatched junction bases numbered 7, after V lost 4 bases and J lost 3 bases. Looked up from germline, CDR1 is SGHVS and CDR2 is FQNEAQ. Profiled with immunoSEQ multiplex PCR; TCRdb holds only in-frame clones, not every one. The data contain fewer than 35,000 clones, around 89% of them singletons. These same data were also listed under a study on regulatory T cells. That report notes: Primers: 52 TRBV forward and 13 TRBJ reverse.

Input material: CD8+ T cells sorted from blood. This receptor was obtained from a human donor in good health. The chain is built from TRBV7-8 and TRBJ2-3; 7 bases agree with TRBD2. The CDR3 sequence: CASSSVTSLTDTQYF. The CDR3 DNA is TGTGCCAGCAGCTCGGTGACTAGCCTGACAGATACGCAGTATTTT.